These 14 T cell receptor beta chains came from one sample sequenced in a study of T cell clones after liver transplantation (dated by TCRdb to between 2018 and 2021). The library was made by the immunoSEQ multiplex PCR assay. In TCRdb, the immuneACCESS table is reduced to in-frame sequences with V and J assigned. These tables do not hold every clone; where another copy was compared, an unresolved V gene accounts for under half, and the others remain unexplained. The table for this sample lists around 35,000 clones; about 95% of them were counted only once. About 25% of the sample is in the top ten clones. Sequences were derived from CD8+ T cells from blood, sampled 12 months after liver transplant. These receptor sequences come from a human patient who received a liver transplant. Where a transplant has occurred, the graft donor may have supplied some of the T cells.

This clone was seen once. J is TRBJ2-7 and V is TRBV19; 7 nucleotides agree with TRBD1. This CDR3 is 13 amino acids long. Trimming at V came to 4 bases and at J to 6 bases, leaving 6 bases not matched to a gene. Germline assignment: CDR1 LNHDA and CDR2 SQIVND (reference sequence). The CDR3 DNA is TGTGCCAGTAGTAGAGGGACAGCGACCGAGCAGTACTTC. As protein: CASSRGTATEQYF.

J is TRBJ2-5 and V is TRBV11-2; TRBD2 matches 8 bases. In germline, CDR1 is SGHAT, CDR2 FQNNGV. The CDR3 totals 15 residues. Trimming took 3 bases from V and 5 from J; bases not matched to a gene: 8. The CDR3 DNA follows: TGTGCCAGCAGCTTTCGTTGGCGGGAGGATGAGACCCAGTACTTC. It codes for CASSFRWREDETQYF.

The chain has TRBV19 and TRBJ2-7, with 9 bases matching TRBD1. The CDR3 has 14 amino acids. The V gene's germline CDR1 is LNHDA and CDR2 SQIVND (reference sequence). V was clipped by 4 bases and J by 4 bases; unmatched bases: 5. CDR3 nucleotide sequence: TGTGCCAGTAGTACGGGACAGGGCTTTTACGAGCAGTACTTC. Amino acids: CASSTGQGFYEQYF.

The chain links TRBV9 to TRBJ2-3; D possibly corresponds to TRBD1 (7 bases). The V and J ends lost 3 bases and 10 bases respectively, with 15 bases between them. CDR1 and CDR2 from the germline V gene are SGDLS and YYNGEE. CDR3 length: 13 residues. The CDR3 spells CASSARGVYPQYF. DNA for the CDR3: TGTGCCAGCAGCGCCAGGGGGGTTTATCCGCAGTATTTT.

V is TRBV9 and J is TRBJ2-7; possibly TRBD1 or TRBD2 for D (5 bases each). Germline CDR1 and CDR2: SGDLS and YYNGEE. This CDR3 region has 15 residues. The ends were cut back, 4 bases at V and 2 bases at J, with 16 bases in the middle. CDR3 sequence reads: CASSLAGAGPYEQYF. For the CDR3, the DNA is TGTGCCAGCAGCCTCGCCGGGGCAGGCCCCTACGAGCAGTACTTC.

This chain connects TRBV10-2 to TRBJ2-7, with 14 bases matching TRBD2. The germline gives CDR1 WSHSY, CDR2 SAAADI. CDR3 length equals 14 residues. The ends lost 8 bases at V and 6 bases at J; junction bases unmatched: 6. The CDR3 here is CASGTGLAGGEQYF. CDR3 DNA sequence: TGCGCCAGCGGCACCGGACTAGCGGGAGGCGAGCAGTACTTC.

CDR3 sequence reads: CASSARLVTYEQYF. The CDR3 DNA reads as TGTGCCAGCAGTGCGAGACTAGTCACCTACGAGCAGTACTTC. The chain couples TRBV6-5 to TRBJ2-7; D perhaps matches TRBD2 (6 bases). The CDR3 covers 14 residues. Looked up from germline, CDR1 is MNHEY and CDR2 is SVGAGI. V was clipped by 5 bases and J by 2 bases, with 13 bases between them.

This clone was seen more than once but under ten times. V usage is TRBV7-3 and J usage is TRBJ2-1; 10 bases line up with TRBD2. Germline assignment: CDR1 SGHTA and CDR2 FQGTGA. Trimming took 2 bases from V and 6 from J; bases not matched to a gene: 4. The CDR3 loop spans 15 amino acids. The CDR3 nucleotides are TGTGCCAGCAGCTTATTGAGCGGGAGGGCCAATGAGCAGTTCTTC. Translated, it gives CASSLLSGRANEQFF.

V and J are TRBV13 and TRBJ2-1; the D gene is possibly TRBD2 (6 bases). The CDR3 has 16 residues. The germline V and J ends were trimmed by 5 bases and 6 bases, with 20 bases remaining between them. Germline loops: CDR1 PRHDT, CDR2 FYEKMQ (reference sequence). CDR3 bases: TGTGCCAGCAGCAATAGAGGCGGGAAATACATCAATGAGCAGTTCTTC. Amino acid sequence: CASSNRGGKYINEQFF.

The chain uses TRBV11-3 and TRBJ2-5, with 7 positions matching TRBD2. Germline CDR1 and CDR2: SGHNT and YENEEA. V shed 4 bases and J 1 base; nucleotides not matched to a gene: 15. The CDR3 spans 18 residues. This chain's CDR3 is CASSSRGETSLPQETQYF. DNA for the CDR3: TGTGCCAGCAGCTCGAGGGGAGAGACTAGCCTACCCCAAGAGACCCAGTACTTC.

The rearrangement uses TRBV5-1 and TRBJ2-7; D is uncertain. Trimming left V 2 bases short and J 1 base short, with 7 bases between. CDR1 is SGHRS, CDR2 YFSETQ, per germline. The CDR3 extends over 13 amino acids. The CDR3 DNA reads TGCGCCAGCAGCTTTTACGCTTCCTACGAGCAGTACTTC. Translating gives CASSFYASYEQYF.

The chain links TRBV7-9 to TRBJ2-3; D possibly corresponds to TRBD1 (5 bases). Germline CDR1 SEHNR, CDR2 FQNEAQ (reference sequence). The V and J ends lost 6 bases and 4 bases respectively, with 11 bases between them. CDR3 length: 13 residues. DNA for the CDR3: TGTGCCAGCAGTCAGGACACCGCAGATACGCAGTATTTT. Its translation: CASSQDTADTQYF. The variable domain in full, completed from reference TRBV7-9 and TRBJ2-3, reads DTGVSQNPRHKITKRGQNVTFRCDPISEHNRLYWYRQTLGQGPEFLTYFQNEAQLEKSRLLSDRFSAERPKGSFSTLEIQRTEQGDSAMYLCASSQDTADTQYFGPGTRLTVL.

The chain has TRBV7-9 and TRBJ2-1; 7 nucleotides line up with TRBD1. The J segment lost 0 bases and the V segment lost 5 bases, leaving 10 bases of the junction unmatched. Germline CDR1 is SEHNR and CDR2 is FQNEAQ (reference sequence). CDR3 size: 17 residues. The DNA for the CDR3 is TGTGCCAGCAGCCCGAAAACAGGGGAAGTCTCCTACAATGAGCAGTTCTTC. Amino acids: CASSPKTGEVSYNEQFF.

This chain joins TRBV27 and TRBJ2-1; D is possibly TRBD1 (6 bases). The CDR3 length is 12 residues. Germline CDR1 reads MNHEY; CDR2 reads SMNVEV (reference sequence). Trimming pared 8 bases from V and 10 bases from J, leaving 15 bases between. The CDR3 nucleotides read TGTGCCAGCCGTGGGGGCAGCACCGAGCAGTTCTTC. Translation: CASRGGSTEQFF.